A single sample gave rise to the 24 T cell receptor beta chains below, sequenced in a study of shared clonotypes between healthy human individuals. The table came from immunoSEQ multiplex PCR; TCRdb's copy has only in-frame clones and leaves some out. The sample lists 2 million to 3 million clones, over 85% occurring once. Sequencing was done on a sample of naive CD4+ T cells from PBMCs. Specified subset: CD45RA+ positively selected. These receptor sequences come from a man aged 18 to 29 in good health. Some clones in this sample may be carry-over from other donors' samples.

Note on this clone: Other DNA sequences from this sample encode an identical CDR3 as well. The rearrangement links TRBV29-1 to TRBJ1-1; D is uncertain. The CDR3 extends over 12 amino acids. V lost 1 base and J 2 bases, leaving 5 bases between the germline ends. Germline assignment: CDR1 SQVTM and CDR2 ANQGSEA. CDR3 region: CSVEGGNTEAFF. The CDR3 coding sequence is TGCAGCGTTGAAGGAGGAAACACTGAAGCTTTCTTT.

The chain is built from TRBV2 and TRBJ1-1; possible D gene TRBD1, 5 bases. Germline-derived CDR1 and CDR2 are SNHLY and FYNNEI. CDR3 size: 14 residues. The ends were cut back, 7 bases at V and 4 bases at J, with 16 bases in the middle. The CDR3 nucleotides read TGTGCCAGCACAAAGACAGATTCCCTCACTGAAGCTTTCTTT. This codes for CASTKTDSLTEAFF.

This chain links TRBV2 with TRBJ2-2; 13 bases align to TRBD2. The CDR3 is 18 amino acids. CDR1 and CDR2 (germline): SNHLY, FYNNEI. Trimming at V came to 2 bases and at J to 3 bases, leaving 6 bases not matched to a gene. The CDR3 DNA sequence: TGTGCCAGCAGTGAAAGGGGGACTAGCGGGAAGGACACCGGGGAGCTGTTTTTT. It translates to CASSERGTSGKDTGELFF.

The DNA for the CDR3 is TGTGCCAGCAGTGCCACGGGACTGAATAATGAAAAACTGTTTTTT. It encodes CASSATGLNNEKLFF. The chain is built from TRBV6-1 and TRBJ1-4, with TRBD1 as a possible D gene (5 bases). The ends were cut back, 4 bases at V and 4 bases at J, with 13 bases in the middle. Germline-derived CDR1 and CDR2 are MNHNS and SASEGT. The CDR3 is 15 amino acids.

The rearrangement joins TRBV10-3 to TRBJ1-1; D is ambiguous. This CDR3 comprises 14 residues. V was cut by 6 bases and J by 1 base, with 12 bases left in between. CDR1 is ENHRY, CDR2 SYGVKD, per germline. The CDR3 region has the DNA TGTGCCATCAGCACGGGAGCCCAGAACACTGAAGCTTTCTTT. Amino acid sequence: CAISTGAQNTEAFF.

V gene TRBV27 combines with J gene TRBJ1-6, with TRBD1 matching 10 bases. V lost 5 bases, J lost 9 bases, and 10 bases stayed unmatched. This CDR3 region has 16 residues. Per germline, CDR1 MNHEY and CDR2 SMNVEV (reference sequence). CDR3 protein: CASSPRDRGRRSPLHF. The CDR3 DNA reads TGTGCCAGCAGTCCCAGAGACAGGGGGCGACGTTCACCCCTCCACTTT.

The chain combines TRBV6-4 with TRBJ2-1; no reliable D call. The germline gives CDR1 MRHNA, CDR2 SNTAGT. CDR3 length: 14 residues. V dropped 4 bases and J dropped 7 bases, with 14 bases sitting between them. The CDR3 DNA sequence: TGTGCCAGCAGTGGTTACGGAAACTTTAATGAGCAGTTCTTC. It codes for CASSGYGNFNEQFF.

The chain employs TRBV9 and TRBJ2-3, with D maybe TRBD2 (6 bases). Trimming took off 4 bases at V and 4 bases at J, with 19 bases between the two ends. Looked up from germline, CDR1 is SGDLS and CDR2 is YYNGEE. There are 16 residues in the CDR3. This CDR3 is CASSFSGELGADTQYF. CDR3 coding DNA: TGTGCCAGCAGCTTCTCGGGGGAGCTAGGCGCAGATACGCAGTATTTT. Full variable domain (outside the CDR3, taken from reference TRBV9 and TRBJ2-3): DSGVTQTPKHLITATGQRVTLRCSPRSGDLSVYWYQQSLDQGLQFLIQYYNGEERAKGNILERFSAQQFPDLHSELNLSSLELGDSALYFCASSFSGELGADTQYFGPGTRLTVL.

The rearrangement links TRBV2 to TRBJ2-1, with D perhaps being TRBD1 or TRBD2 (5 bases each). Germline CDR1 and CDR2: SNHLY and FYNNEI. This CDR3 is 13 amino acids long. Trimming removed 8 bases from V and 2 bases from J, with 10 bases in between. This CDR3 reads CASLEGTYNEQFF. CDR3 DNA: TGTGCCAGCCTTGAGGGGACCTACAATGAGCAGTTCTTC.

The CDR3 here is CASSVRGFSTDTQYF. The CDR3 DNA follows: TGTGCCAGCAGTGTGCGGGGCTTCTCCACAGATACGCAGTATTTT. The rearrangement links TRBV2 to TRBJ2-3; D perhaps matches TRBD2 (6 bases). From germline, CDR1 is SNHLY and CDR2 FYNNEI. Trimming cost V 4 bases and J 2 bases, with 13 bases left between them. This CDR3 contains 15 residues.

V gene TRBV13 combines with J gene TRBJ1-1; D not resolved. Germline values: CDR1 PRHDT, CDR2 FYEKMQ (reference sequence). The germline V and J ends were trimmed by 5 bases and 11 bases, with 21 bases remaining between them. CDR3 length: 14 residues. CDR3 in DNA: TGTGCCAGCAGCGACAAGGGTTTTCCGACCGGGGCTTTCTTT. It codes for CASSDKGFPTGAFF.

V is TRBV28 and J is TRBJ1-1; D gene ambiguous. Germline CDR1 reads MDHEN; CDR2 reads SYDVKM. The CDR3 extends over 15 amino acids. V dropped 4 bases and J dropped 1 base, with 13 bases sitting between them. CDR3 coding DNA: TGTGCCAGCAGTTCTCCCATATCGGAGAACACTGAAGCTTTCTTT. Its translation: CASSSPISENTEAFF.

This chain joins TRBV28 and TRBJ2-4; the match to TRBD2 covers 8 bases. The CDR3 consists of 14 residues. Germline CDR1 reads MDHEN; CDR2 reads SYDVKM. V shed 7 bases and J 5 bases; nucleotides not matched to a gene: 7. Here the CDR3 reads CASTLAGQENIQYF. In DNA form, the CDR3 reads TGTGCCAGCACCTTAGCGGGACAAGAAAACATTCAGTACTTC.

In its sample, this clone was seen once. V is TRBV19 and J is TRBJ2-2; perhaps TRBD1 as D (5 bases). Trimming took off 2 bases at V and 6 bases at J, with 13 bases between the two ends. The CDR3 is made up of 15 amino acids. The germline V gene has CDR1 LNHDA and CDR2 SQIVND (reference sequence). The CDR3 DNA sequence: TGTGCCAGTAGTATAATCTCCACAGGATCCGGGGAGCTGTTTTTT. It codes for CASSIISTGSGELFF.

The V call is TRBV28, the J call TRBJ2-7; 13 bases fit TRBD2. Germline V gene data show CDR1 as MDHEN and CDR2 as SYDVKM. V gave up 4 bases and J gave up 4 bases; unmatched junction bases: 10. The CDR3 totals 17 residues. CDR3 sequence (DNA): TGTGCCAGCAGTTCCCGAGGACTAGCGGGAGCTCAGTACGAGCAGTACTTC. Translation gives CASSSRGLAGAQYEQYF.

This rearrangement joins TRBV11-3 to TRBJ2-3, with TRBD2 as a possible D gene (5 bases). This CDR3 is built from 13 residues. The V end was cut by 5 bases, the J end by 11 bases, with 17 bases between. The germline gives CDR1 SGHNT, CDR2 YENEEA. As DNA, the CDR3 is TGTGCCAGCAGCCTCACCGGGATCCCGAGGCAGTATTTT. Its translation is CASSLTGIPRQYF.

The chain carries TRBV9 and TRBJ2-1; TRBD2 matches 9 bases. Germline CDR1 SGDLS, CDR2 YYNGEE. This CDR3 is 19 amino acids long. J lost 1 base, V lost 4 bases, and 15 bases had no gene match. The CDR3 DNA follows: TGTGCCAGCAGCTCTGTCATGCGGGAGGGGTCAAGGTCCTACAATGAGCAGTTCTTC. Its protein product is CASSSVMREGSRSYNEQFF.

The chain couples TRBV28 to TRBJ1-6; 7 nucleotides match TRBD1. The CDR3 has 13 amino acids. Germline V CDR1 and CDR2: MDHEN, SYDVKM. The V gene end was trimmed by 6 bases and the J gene end by 9 bases; junction bases not matched to a gene: 5. The CDR3: CASRGQIFSPLHF. The CDR3 DNA follows: TGTGCCAGCAGGGGACAGATCTTTTCACCCCTCCACTTT.

This chain joins TRBV7-2 and TRBJ1-1, with D possibly TRBD1 on 6 matching bases. The CDR3 loop spans 13 amino acids. Trimming removed 5 bases from V and 6 bases from J, with 13 bases in between. Germline values: CDR1 SGHTA, CDR2 FQGNSA. The CDR3 spells CASSKVGGAEAFF. As DNA, the CDR3 is TGTGCCAGCAGCAAAGTAGGGGGGGCTGAAGCTTTCTTT.

V usage is TRBV9 and J usage is TRBJ1-1; no reliable D call. Per germline, CDR1 SGDLS and CDR2 YYNGEE. V lost 3 bases to trimming and J lost 5 bases, with 17 bases between them. There are 15 residues in the CDR3. The CDR3 region has the DNA TGTGCCAGCAGCGAGGTAGTACGAGGATGGACTGAAGCTTTCTTT. The encoded protein is CASSEVVRGWTEAFF.

This rearrangement joins TRBV28 to TRBJ2-7; 8 positions agree with TRBD2. The CDR3 is made up of 13 amino acids. The J segment lost 5 bases and the V segment lost 7 bases, leaving 7 bases of the junction unmatched. From germline, CDR1 is MDHEN and CDR2 SYDVKM. In DNA form, the CDR3 reads TGTGCCAGCACCTCCGGGACTAGGCACGAGCAGTACTTC. It translates to CASTSGTRHEQYF.

About this clone: Different DNA sequences within this sample yield the same CDR3. The genes are TRBV6-6 and TRBJ1-3; D ambiguous. The CDR3 loop spans 14 amino acids. Germline V gives CDR1 MNHNY, CDR2 SVGAGI (reference sequence). The V end lost 6 bases, the J end lost 0 bases, and 9 bases lay between the germline ends. The CDR3 sequence is CASSYSGSGNTIYF. The DNA of the CDR3 is TGTGCCAGCAGCTACAGTGGCTCTGGAAACACCATATATTTT.

The sample holds one count of this clone. This chain connects TRBV5-1 to TRBJ1-5; D remains ambiguous. This CDR3 is 16 amino acids long. CDR1 is SGHRS and CDR2 is YFSETQ in the germline V gene. The V end lost 4 bases, the J end lost 0 bases, and 14 bases lay between the germline ends. The CDR3: CASSPGEVYSNQPQHF. The CDR3 DNA reads as TGCGCCAGCAGCCCGGGAGAAGTTTATAGCAATCAGCCCCAGCATTTT. The full variable domain, with the rest looked up from reference TRBV5-1 and TRBJ1-5, is KAGVTQTPRYLIKTRGQQVTLSCSPISGHRSVSWYQQTPGQGLQFLFEYFSETQRNKGNFPGRFSGRQFSNSRSEMNVSTLELGDSALYLCASSPGEVYSNQPQHFGDGTRLSIL.

J is TRBJ2-4 and V is TRBV19; no reliable D call. Germline V gene sequence: CDR1 LNHDA, CDR2 SQIVND (reference sequence). This CDR3 is built from 15 residues. The ends were cut back, 6 bases at V and 8 bases at J, with 20 bases in the middle. CDR3 protein: CASRPNFVRGDIQYF. DNA of the CDR3: TGTGCCAGTAGGCCGAACTTTGTTAGAGGTGACATTCAGTACTTC.